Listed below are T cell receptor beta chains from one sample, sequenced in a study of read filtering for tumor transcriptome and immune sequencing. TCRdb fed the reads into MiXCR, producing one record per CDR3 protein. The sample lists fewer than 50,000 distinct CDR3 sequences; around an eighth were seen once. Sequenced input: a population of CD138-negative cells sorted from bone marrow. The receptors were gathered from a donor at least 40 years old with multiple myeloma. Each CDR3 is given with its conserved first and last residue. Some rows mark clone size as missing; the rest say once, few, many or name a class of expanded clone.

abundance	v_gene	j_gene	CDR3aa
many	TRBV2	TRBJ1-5	CASSGLDLSNQPQHF
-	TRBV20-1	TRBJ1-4	CSALFGAGEGLFF
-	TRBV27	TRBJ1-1	CASSSDTRGPEAFF
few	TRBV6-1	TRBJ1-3	CASSEVWQGVSGNTIYF
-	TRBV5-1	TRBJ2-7	CASSPRGGRAGDEQYF
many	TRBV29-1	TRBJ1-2	CSVVLGSGYTF
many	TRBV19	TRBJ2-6	CASSIPHLKGANVLTF
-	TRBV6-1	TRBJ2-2	CASSEEGLHYTGELFF
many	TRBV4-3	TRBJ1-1	CASSQAGEAFF
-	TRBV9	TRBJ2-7	CASSVDGTEANEQYF
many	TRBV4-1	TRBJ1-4	CASSKGTASQTNEKLFF
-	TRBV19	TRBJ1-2	CASNGGPDAGYTF
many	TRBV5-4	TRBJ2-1	CASSPADYQYSEQFF
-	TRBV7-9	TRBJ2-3	CASSLDKGVTDTQYF
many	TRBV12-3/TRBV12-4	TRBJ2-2	CASSLEGLAGRAGELFF
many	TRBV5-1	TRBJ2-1	CASSLAYNTLDEQFF